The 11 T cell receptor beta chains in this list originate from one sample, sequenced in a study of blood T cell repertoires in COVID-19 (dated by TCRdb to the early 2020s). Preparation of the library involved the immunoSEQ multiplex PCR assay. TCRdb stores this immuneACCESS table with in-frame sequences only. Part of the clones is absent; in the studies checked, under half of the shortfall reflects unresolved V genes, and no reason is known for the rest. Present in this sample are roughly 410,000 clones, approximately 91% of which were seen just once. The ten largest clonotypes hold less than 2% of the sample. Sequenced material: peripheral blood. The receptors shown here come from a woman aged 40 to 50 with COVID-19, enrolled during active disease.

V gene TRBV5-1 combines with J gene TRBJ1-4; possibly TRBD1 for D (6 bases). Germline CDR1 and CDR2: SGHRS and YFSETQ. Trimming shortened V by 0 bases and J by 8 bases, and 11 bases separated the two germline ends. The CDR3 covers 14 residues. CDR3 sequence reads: CASSLEGEREKLFF. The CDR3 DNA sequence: TGCGCCAGCAGCTTGGAGGGGGAAAGGGAAAAACTGTTTTTT.

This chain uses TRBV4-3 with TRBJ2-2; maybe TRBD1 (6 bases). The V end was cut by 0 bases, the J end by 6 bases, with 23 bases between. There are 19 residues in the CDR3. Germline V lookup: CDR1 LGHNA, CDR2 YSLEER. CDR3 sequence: CASSQDFRAAGQRPGELFF. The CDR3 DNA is TGCGCCAGCAGCCAAGACTTCCGGGCGGCCGGACAGCGCCCCGGGGAGCTGTTTTTT.

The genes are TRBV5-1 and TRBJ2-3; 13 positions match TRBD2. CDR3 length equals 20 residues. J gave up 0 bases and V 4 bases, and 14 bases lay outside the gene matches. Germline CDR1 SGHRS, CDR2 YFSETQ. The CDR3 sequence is CASSTPGLAGLPLSTDTQYF. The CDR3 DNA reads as TGCGCCAGCAGCACCCCGGGACTAGCGGGGTTACCCCTGAGCACAGATACGCAGTATTTT.

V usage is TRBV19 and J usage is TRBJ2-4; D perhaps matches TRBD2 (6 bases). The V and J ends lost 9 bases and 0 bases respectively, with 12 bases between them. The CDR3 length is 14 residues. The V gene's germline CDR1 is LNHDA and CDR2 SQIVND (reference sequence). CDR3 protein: CASQTSTAKNIQYF. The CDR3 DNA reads TGTGCCAGCCAGACTAGTACAGCCAAAAACATTCAGTACTTC.

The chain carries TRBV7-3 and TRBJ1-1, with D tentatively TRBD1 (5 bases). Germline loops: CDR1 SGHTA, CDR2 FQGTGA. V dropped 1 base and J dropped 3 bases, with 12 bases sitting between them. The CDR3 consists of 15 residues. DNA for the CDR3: TGTGCCAGCAGCTTAAACCAGGGAGGGGACACTGAAGCTTTCTTT. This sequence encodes CASSLNQGGDTEAFF.

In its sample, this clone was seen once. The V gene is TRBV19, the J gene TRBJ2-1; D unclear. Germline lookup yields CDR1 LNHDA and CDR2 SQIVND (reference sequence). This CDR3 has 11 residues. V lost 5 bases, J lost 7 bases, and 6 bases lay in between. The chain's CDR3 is CASSRWNEQFF. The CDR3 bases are TGTGCCAGTAGTCGGTGGAATGAGCAGTTCTTC.

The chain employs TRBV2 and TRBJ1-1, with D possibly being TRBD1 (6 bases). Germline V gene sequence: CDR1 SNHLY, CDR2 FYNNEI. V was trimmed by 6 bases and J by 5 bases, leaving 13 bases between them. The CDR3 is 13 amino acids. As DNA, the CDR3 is TGTGCCAGCAGGGTACAGGGTTGGACTGAAGCTTTCTTT. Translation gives CASRVQGWTEAFF. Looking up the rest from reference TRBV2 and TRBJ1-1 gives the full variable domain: EPEVTQTPSHQVTQMGQEVILRCVPISNHLYFYWYRQILGQKVEFLVSFYNNEISEKSEIFDDQFSVERPDGSNFTLKIRSTKLEDSAMYFCASRVQGWTEAFFGQGTRLTVV.

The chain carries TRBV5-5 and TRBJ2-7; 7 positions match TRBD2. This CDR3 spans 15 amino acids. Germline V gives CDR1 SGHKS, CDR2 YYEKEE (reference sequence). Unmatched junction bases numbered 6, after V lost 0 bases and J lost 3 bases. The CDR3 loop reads CASSLGLADIYEQYF. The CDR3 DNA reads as TGTGCCAGCAGCTTGGGACTAGCAGATATCTACGAGCAGTACTTC. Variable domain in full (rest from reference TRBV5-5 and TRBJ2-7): DAGVTQSPTHLIKTRGQQVTLRCSPISGHKSVSWYQQVLGQGPQFIFQYYEKEERGRGNFPDRFSARQFPNYSSELNVNALLLGDSALYLCASSLGLADIYEQYFGPGTRLTVT.

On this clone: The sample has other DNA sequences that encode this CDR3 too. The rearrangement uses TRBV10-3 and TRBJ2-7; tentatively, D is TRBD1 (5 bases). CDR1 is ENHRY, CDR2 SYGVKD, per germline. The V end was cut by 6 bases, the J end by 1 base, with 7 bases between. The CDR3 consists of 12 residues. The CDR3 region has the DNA TGTGCCATCAGCCCAGGGTCCTACGAGCAGTACTTC. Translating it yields CAISPGSYEQYF.

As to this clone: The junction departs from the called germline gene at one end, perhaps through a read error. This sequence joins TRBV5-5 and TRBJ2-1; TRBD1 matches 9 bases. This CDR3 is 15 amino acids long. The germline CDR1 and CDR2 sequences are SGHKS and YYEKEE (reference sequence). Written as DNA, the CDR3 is TGTGCCGGCAGTCTTACAGGGGGCGGGTACAATGAGCAGTTCTTC. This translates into CAGSLTGGGYNEQFF.

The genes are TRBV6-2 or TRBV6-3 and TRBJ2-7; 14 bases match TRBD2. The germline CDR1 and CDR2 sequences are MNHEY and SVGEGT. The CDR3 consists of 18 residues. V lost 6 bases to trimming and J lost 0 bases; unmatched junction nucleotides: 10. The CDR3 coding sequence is TGTGCCAGCAGCGCCCGGACTAGCGGGGGGATCGCCTCCTACGAGCAGTACTTC. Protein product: CASSARTSGGIASYEQYF.